The 24 T cell receptor beta chains in this list originate from one sample, sequenced in a study of blood T cell repertoires in COVID-19. Data came from immunoSEQ multiplex PCR; TCRdb stores just in-frame clones and leaves some out. Altogether 65,000 to 80,000 clones are present, approximately 80% being singletons, with the ten largest covering approximately 10%. The sequencing sample was made of peripheral blood. These TCRs come from a man aged 45-65 years with acute or convalescent COVID-19.

V and J are TRBV2 and TRBJ1-1; no reliable D call. There are 12 residues in the CDR3. CDR1 is SNHLY, CDR2 FYNNEI, per germline. Trimming pared 10 bases from V and 4 bases from J, leaving 13 bases between. The CDR3 DNA is TGTGCCAACTCTCAGGAGGGCACTGAAGCTTTCTTT. It specifies CANSQEGTEAFF. The full variable domain, in which reference TRBV2 and TRBJ1-1 provide the parts outside the CDR3, is EPEVTQTPSHQVTQMGQEVILRCVPISNHLYFYWYRQILGQKVEFLVSFYNNEISEKSEIFDDQFSVERPDGSNFTLKIRSTKLEDSAMYFCANSQEGTEAFFGQGTRLTVV.

The chain combines TRBV7-3 with TRBJ2-5; D ambiguous. Germline V gene lookup returns CDR1 SGHTA and CDR2 FQGTGA. Trimming shortened V by 2 bases and J by 9 bases, and 10 bases separated the two germline ends. The CDR3 length is 12 residues. Here the CDR3 reads CASSLVGGAQYF. The CDR3 coding sequence is TGTGCCAGCAGCTTAGTCGGCGGAGCCCAGTACTTC.

The rearrangement joins TRBV4-1 to TRBJ1-4, with 7 bases that match TRBD1. The V segment lost 4 bases and the J segment 0 bases; nucleotides outside the gene matches: 8. Germline V gene lookup returns CDR1 MGHRA and CDR2 YSYEKL. This CDR3 comprises 17 residues. CDR3 coding DNA: TGCGCCAGCAGCCGGACAGGAAACCTTGCAACTAATGAAAAACTGTTTTTT. This sequence encodes CASSRTGNLATNEKLFF.

This chain links TRBV7-6 with TRBJ2-1, with 13 bases lining up with TRBD2. Per the germline V gene, CDR1 is SGHVS and CDR2 is FNYEAQ. J was trimmed by 7 bases and V by 5 bases; bases with no gene match: 14. The CDR3 length is 18 residues. CDR3 in amino acids: CASSQVGGLAGLGNEQFF. In nucleotides, the CDR3 is TGTGCCAGCAGCCAAGTCGGGGGACTAGCGGGACTAGGGAATGAGCAGTTCTTC. Together with reference TRBV7-6 and TRBJ2-1, the CDR3 gives the full variable domain: GAGVSQSPRYKVTKRGQDVALRCDPISGHVSLYWYRQALGQGPEFLTYFNYEAQQDKSGLPNDRFSAERPEGSISTLTIQRTEQRDSAMYRCASSQVGGLAGLGNEQFFGPGTRLTVL.

This rearrangement joins TRBV5-5 to TRBJ1-1; D remains unclear. Germline V CDR1 and CDR2: SGHKS, YYEKEE (reference sequence). The V end lost 4 bases, the J end lost 1 base, and 14 bases lay between the germline ends. The CDR3 length is 15 residues. In nucleotides, the CDR3 is TGTGCCAGCAGCCACTTGAGAGAGCCGAACACTGAAGCTTTCTTT. As protein: CASSHLREPNTEAFF. Looking up the rest from reference TRBV5-5 and TRBJ1-1 gives the full variable domain: DAGVTQSPTHLIKTRGQQVTLRCSPISGHKSVSWYQQVLGQGPQFIFQYYEKEERGRGNFPDRFSARQFPNYSSELNVNALLLGDSALYLCASSHLREPNTEAFFGQGTRLTVV.

This chain uses TRBV6-4 with TRBJ1-2, with D perhaps TRBD1 (5 bases). V was pared by 0 bases and J by 8 bases, with 16 bases between. The CDR3 runs to 15 residues. Germline V CDR1 and CDR2: MRHNA, SNTAGT. The CDR3 loop reads CASSDSGEWGGGYTF. DNA for the CDR3: TGTGCCAGCAGTGACTCAGGGGAATGGGGAGGAGGCTACACCTTC.

The J gene is TRBJ2-5, the V gene TRBV11-2; possibly TRBD2 for D (7 bases). Trimming removed 5 bases at V and 5 bases at J, with 18 bases between. This CDR3 region has 15 residues. Germline CDR1 and CDR2: SGHAT and FQNNGV. The CDR3 reads CASSLFSGGGETQYF. The CDR3 coding sequence is TGTGCCAGCAGCCTTTTTTCGGGGGGCGGTGAGACCCAGTACTTC.

This chain connects TRBV27 to TRBJ1-4, with 8 bases identical to TRBD1. The CDR3 spans 15 residues. V was clipped by 6 bases and J by 5 bases; unmatched bases: 8. Germline V CDR1 and CDR2: MNHEY, SMNVEV (reference sequence). The CDR3 DNA is TGTGCCAGCAGAAGAACTGACAGGGGAAATGAAAAACTGTTTTTT. Protein sequence: CASRRTDRGNEKLFF.

The CDR3 region is CASSPGSGRGYEKLFF. The CDR3 DNA is TGTGCCAGCAGCCCGGGTTCGGGGAGGGGATACGAAAAACTGTTTTTT. The chain has TRBV7-9 and TRBJ1-4; tentatively, D is TRBD1 (5 bases). The CDR3 consists of 16 residues. V lost 5 bases to trimming and J lost 8 bases, with 21 bases between them. Per germline, CDR1 SEHNR and CDR2 FQNEAQ (reference sequence). Full variable domain (outside the CDR3, taken from reference TRBV7-9 and TRBJ1-4): DTGVSQNPRHKITKRGQNVTFRCDPISEHNRLYWYRQTLGQGPEFLTYFQNEAQLEKSRLLSDRFSAERPKGSFSTLEIQRTEQGDSAMYLCASSPGSGRGYEKLFFGSGTQLSVL.

The V call is TRBV7-9, the J call TRBJ2-5, with D possibly matching TRBD2 (6 bases). Per germline, CDR1 SEHNR and CDR2 FQNEAQ (reference sequence). The germline V and J ends were trimmed by 5 bases and 4 bases, with 14 bases remaining between them. The CDR3 runs to 14 residues. The CDR3 DNA is TGTGCCAGCAGCCCCGGCGGGGCCGTAGAGACCCAGTACTTC. Its translation is CASSPGGAVETQYF. Supplemented by reference TRBV7-9 and TRBJ2-5, the full variable domain reads DTGVSQNPRHKITKRGQNVTFRCDPISEHNRLYWYRQTLGQGPEFLTYFQNEAQLEKSRLLSDRFSAERPKGSFSTLEIQRTEQGDSAMYLCASSPGGAVETQYFGPGTRLLVL.

The chain couples TRBV9 to TRBJ1-4; perhaps TRBD1 as D (6 bases). Germline lookup yields CDR1 SGDLS and CDR2 YYNGEE. The CDR3 covers 16 residues. Trimming stripped 4 bases from V and 3 bases from J, with 16 bases between. The CDR3 reads CASSPRGGAANEKLFF. In DNA form, the CDR3 reads TGTGCCAGCAGCCCCCGGGGGGGGGCAGCTAATGAAAAACTGTTTTTT.

V and J are TRBV10-1 and TRBJ1-2, with no clear D. The germline V gene has CDR1 WNHNN and CDR2 SYGVQD (reference sequence). Trimming removed 9 bases at V and 2 bases at J, with 13 bases between. The CDR3 runs to 13 residues. The chain's CDR3 is CARSLLVNYGYTF. CDR3 coding DNA: TGCGCCAGGAGCCTCTTGGTAAACTATGGCTACACCTTC.

V usage is TRBV10-2 and J usage is TRBJ2-5; D is possibly TRBD2 (6 bases). CDR1 is WSHSY and CDR2 is SAAADI in the germline V gene. The CDR3 is 13 amino acids. Trimming took 5 bases from V and 1 from J, leaving 8 bases between them. CDR3 in amino acids: CASSPSVQETQYF. The CDR3, as DNA: TGCGCCAGCAGTCCTAGCGTCCAAGAGACCCAGTACTTC.

The CDR3 loop reads CASSQKGVPQETQYF. CDR3 DNA sequence: TGTGCCAGCAGCCAGAAAGGAGTACCCCAAGAGACCCAGTACTTC. The chain joins TRBV6-5 to TRBJ2-5; D uncertain. The CDR3 sequence is 15 residues long. Germline V lookup: CDR1 MNHEY, CDR2 SVGAGI. Trimming removed 6 bases at V and 1 base at J, with 15 bases between.

The table lists this clone with a count of one. The rearrangement joins TRBV4-2 to TRBJ1-3; D uncertain. Germline loops: CDR1 LGHNA, CDR2 YNFKEQ. CDR3 length: 13 residues. Trimming pared 1 base from V and 8 bases from J, leaving 9 bases between. CDR3 DNA: TGTGCCAGCAGCCAAGGAATATCAGACACCATATATTTT. This translates into CASSQGISDTIYF.

The chain couples TRBV5-1 to TRBJ1-1; TRBD1 matches at 8 bases. The CDR3 has 16 residues. Trimming cost V 3 bases and J 0 bases; bases outside gene matches: 7. CDR1 and CDR2 (germline): SGHRS, YFSETQ. The CDR3 sequence is CASSWGTGSLNTEAFF. The CDR3 bases are TGCGCCAGCAGCTGGGGGACAGGCTCCTTGAACACTGAAGCTTTCTTT.

J is TRBJ2-7 and V is TRBV5-8; D remains ambiguous. V was pared by 0 bases and J by 2 bases, with 6 bases between. The CDR3 totals 13 residues. In germline, CDR1 is SGHTS, CDR2 YDEGEE. For the CDR3, the DNA is TGTGCCAGCAGCTTGGCCAACACCTACGAGCAGTACTTC. Encoded protein: CASSLANTYEQYF.

V usage is TRBV5-1 and J usage is TRBJ1-1; D remains unclear. The CDR3 consists of 15 residues. The germline V and J ends were trimmed by 4 bases and 1 base, with 14 bases remaining between them. Germline CDR1 is SGHRS and CDR2 is YFSETQ. The CDR3, as DNA: TGCGCCAGCAGCCCTACTGAGGATCAGAACACTGAAGCTTTCTTT. The encoded protein is CASSPTEDQNTEAFF.

This clone was observed a handful of times. This rearrangement joins TRBV30 to TRBJ1-1; D gene uncertain. V shed 2 bases and J shed 0 bases, with 10 bases lying between them. Germline CDR1 is GTSNPN and CDR2 is SVGIG (reference sequence). CDR3 size: 14 residues. CDR3 DNA sequence: TGTGCCTGGAGTCTCGAGCGGGTGAACACTGAAGCTTTCTTT. Amino acid sequence: CAWSLERVNTEAFF.

The V and J genes are TRBV5-1 and TRBJ1-6, with 7 bases fitting TRBD1. The CDR3 is 17 residues long. Germline CDR1 is SGHRS and CDR2 is YFSETQ. V trimming: 4 bases; J trimming: 0 bases; junction bases outside the gene matches: 7. DNA for the CDR3: TGCGCCAGCAGCATTACAGGGGTTAGCTCCTATAATTCACCCCTCCACTTT. Protein sequence: CASSITGVSSYNSPLHF. Complete variable domain (other parts from reference TRBV5-1 and TRBJ1-6): KAGVTQTPRYLIKTRGQQVTLSCSPISGHRSVSWYQQTPGQGLQFLFEYFSETQRNKGNFPGRFSGRQFSNSRSEMNVSTLELGDSALYLCASSITGVSSYNSPLHFGNGTRLTVT.

The rearrangement uses TRBV9 and TRBJ1-1; D possibly corresponds to TRBD1 (6 bases). The V end lost 5 bases, the J end lost 5 bases, and 13 bases lay between the germline ends. The CDR3 runs to 13 residues. Germline V gene sequence: CDR1 SGDLS, CDR2 YYNGEE. CDR3: CASSPERGTEAFF. The CDR3 nucleotides are TGTGCCAGCAGTCCGGAGAGGGGGACTGAAGCTTTCTTT.

This clone has a count of ten or more. The chain employs TRBV9 and TRBJ1-1; TRBD1 might be the D (5 bases). Trimming took 6 bases from V and 10 from J, leaving 16 bases between them. The CDR3 totals 12 residues. Germline V gives CDR1 SGDLS, CDR2 YYNGEE. CDR3 nucleotide sequence: TGTGCCAGCAACCCGGCGGGGGGGGTAGCTTTCTTT. It is translated as CASNPAGGVAFF.

The chain uses TRBV9 and TRBJ2-2; D is unclear. Per the germline V gene, CDR1 is SGDLS and CDR2 is YYNGEE. This CDR3 has 14 residues. V lost 1 base to trimming and J lost 2 bases, with 6 bases between them. CDR3 in amino acids: CASSVLTNTGELFF. The DNA of the CDR3 is TGTGCCAGCAGCGTACTAACCAACACCGGGGAGCTGTTTTTT.

This chain connects TRBV6-5 to TRBJ2-7, with D hard to call. Germline assignment: CDR1 MNHEY and CDR2 SVGAGI. V was trimmed by 6 bases and J by 5 bases, leaving 14 bases between them. This CDR3 has 13 residues. In DNA form, the CDR3 reads TGTGCCAGCAGGTCGCGCCTCGAGGACGAGCAGTACTTC. Residues: CASRSRLEDEQYF.